This T cell receptor beta chain was found in a study of response to subunit inactivated influenza vaccine. This clonotype has more than one count but fewer than ten. V dropped 8 bases and J dropped 4; count of bases not matched to a gene: 11. CDR3 length equals 14 residues. Germline V gene lookup returns CDR1 DFQATT and CDR2 SNEGSKA (reference sequence). Each CDR3 protein is one row after TCRdb ran MiXCR on the RT-PCR reads. The table shows some 500,000 distinct CDR3 sequences, with about 15% occurring only once. The chain links TRBV20-1 to TRBJ1-1; 9 bases align to TRBD1. This receptor was taken from a man in his fifties or sixties who received an inactivated influenza vaccine. The starting material was CD4+ T cells sorted from PBMCs, obtained roughly 24 months after vaccination. The CDR3 here is CSSHRGRRFTEAFF. CDR3 nucleotide sequence: TGCAGTTCCCACAGGGGGCGGAGGTTCACTGAAGCTTTCTTT.